This passage covers 7 T cell receptor beta chains from one sample sequenced in a study of response to subunit inactivated influenza vaccine. TCRdb processed the RT-PCR reads anew with MiXCR; each CDR3 protein has one entry. The sample lists about 170,000 distinct CDR3 sequences, around 12% occurring once. The data were also submitted as part of a second study, on T cells expressing NK-cell markers. That paper notes: TCR beta cDNA was made by 5'RACE template switching with UMIs.

This specimen consisted of CD8+ T cells sorted from PBMCs, obtained roughly 12 days after vaccination. The receptors were sampled from a man aged 45-65 years who received an inactivated influenza vaccine.

The chain employs TRBV20-1 and TRBJ2-2; maybe TRBD2 (6 bases). This CDR3 is 16 amino acids long. The ends were cut back, 6 bases at V and 7 bases at J, with 24 bases in the middle. From germline, CDR1 is DFQATT and CDR2 SNEGSKA (reference sequence). This chain's CDR3 is CSAVLLEGTYNGELFF. CDR3 bases: TGCAGTGCCGTTCTGTTGGAGGGCACCTACAACGGGGAGCTGTTTTTT.

This clonotype was counted a few times. The J gene is TRBJ2-5, the V gene TRBV6-1; TRBD2 aligns across 11 bases. The CDR3 covers 15 residues. Germline CDR1 reads MNHNS; CDR2 reads SASEGT. J was trimmed by 5 bases and V by 6 bases; bases with no gene match: 8. The CDR3 coding sequence is TGTGCCAGCAGCCACGCTAGCGGGGGGCAGGAGACCCAGTACTTC. Translating gives CASSHASGGQETQYF.

This clonotype was detected a few times. The gene calls are TRBV4-1 and TRBJ1-2; D gene ambiguous. CDR3 length: 15 amino acids. Trimming stripped 0 bases from V and 1 base from J, with 9 bases between. In germline, CDR1 is MGHRA, CDR2 YSYEKL. The CDR3 coding sequence is TGCGCCAGCAGCCAAGATCCCGGCAGTAACTATGGCTACACCTTC. Translating gives CASSQDPGSNYGYTF.

This sequence joins TRBV5-1 and TRBJ2-1; D may be TRBD1 or TRBD2 (6 bases each). The CDR3 contains 19 residues. V was shortened by 1 base and J by 2 bases, with 22 bases between the two germline ends. CDR1 and CDR2 from the germline V gene are SGHRS and YFSETQ. The CDR3 coding sequence is TGCGCCAGCAGCTTGTTAGGGGGACTTCGGGACTCAACCTACAATGAGCAGTTCTTC. Its translation is CASSLLGGLRDSTYNEQFF.

CDR3 residues: CASSPRVWPKTQYF. CDR3 coding DNA: TGTGCCAGCAGTCCGCGAGTATGGCCCAAGACCCAGTACTTC. The V gene is TRBV6-2 or TRBV6-3, the J gene TRBJ2-5; D is ambiguous. The CDR3 loop spans 14 amino acids. V lost 5 bases and J 6 bases, leaving 16 bases between the germline ends. CDR1 and CDR2 (germline): MNHEY, SVGEGT.

The J gene is TRBJ2-1, the V gene TRBV11-2, with 7 bases identical to TRBD2. The V gene end was trimmed by 5 bases and the J gene end by 2 bases; junction bases not matched to a gene: 12. Germline assignment: CDR1 SGHAT and CDR2 FQNNGV. This CDR3 has 17 residues. As DNA, the CDR3 is TGTGCCAGCAGCACGACTCCCAGCGGGGTGGCCTACAATGAGCAGTTCTTC. Protein: CASSTTPSGVAYNEQFF.

This clonotype was found many times. CDR3 DNA sequence: TGCAGCGGGGCCCCGGGACTAGCTTCCGGGGAGCTGTTTTTT. This sequence encodes CSGAPGLASGELFF. V is TRBV29-1 and J is TRBJ2-2; 9 nucleotides align to TRBD2. J gave up 6 bases and V 7 bases, and 9 bases lay outside the gene matches. This CDR3 spans 14 amino acids. Germline lookup yields CDR1 SQVTM and CDR2 ANQGSEA.